Following are 9 T cell receptor beta chains from one sample sequenced in a study of regulatory T cells in long-lasting Graves disease. Through Arm-PCR of CDR3 regions and iRepertoire HTBI primers, TCR beta libraries were built. TCRdb reprocessed the multiplex PCR reads via MiXCR and lists one record per CDR3 protein. The table shows roughly 500,000 distinct CDR3 sequences, with 9.5% to 15% occurring only once. Time point indicated: newly diagnosed GD, antithyroid drugs for less than 3 months. The authors made the TCR library using RNA they extracted from PBMCs. These sequences were also reported in another study, on T cells in Graves' hyperthyroidism and ophthalmopathy.

The material sequenced was peripheral blood mononuclear cells (PBMCs), taken at new diagnosis, from a patient treated with antithyroid drugs. All receptors come from a young woman with Graves disease.

The table lists this clonotype with many counts. The rearrangement uses TRBV30 and TRBJ1-2; D is undetermined. Germline lookup yields CDR1 GTSNPN and CDR2 SVGIG (reference sequence). This CDR3 contains 12 residues. V was trimmed by 5 bases and J by 0 bases, leaving 7 bases between them. CDR3 sequence (DNA): TGTGCCTGGGATAGGGCTAACTATGGCTACACCTTC. Protein product: CAWDRANYGYTF.

This clonotype was observed many times. V gene TRBV28 combines with J gene TRBJ1-4; 7 bases match TRBD1. The ends lost 6 bases at V and 6 bases at J; junction bases unmatched: 10. The germline CDR1 and CDR2 sequences are MDHEN and SYDVKM. CDR3 length: 15 amino acids. CDR3 in DNA: TGTGCCAGCAGCTTGCTGACAGGGAGCTATGAAAAACTGTTTTTT. Its translation: CASSLLTGSYEKLFF.

Only a few counts were recorded for this clonotype. V usage is TRBV30 and J usage is TRBJ1-2; no reliable D call. In germline, CDR1 is GTSNPN, CDR2 SVGIG (reference sequence). CDR3 length equals 13 residues. V was shortened by 1 base and J by 9 bases, with 15 bases between the two germline ends. CDR3 coding DNA: TGTGCCTGGAGTGGGGCGGTAGATTTAAGCTACACCTTC. This codes for CAWSGAVDLSYTF.

This clonotype has at least ten counts. Here the CDR3 reads CSADRVMNTEAFF. CDR3 in DNA: TGCAGTGCGGACAGGGTCATGAACACTGAAGCTTTCTTT. V gene TRBV20-1 combines with J gene TRBJ1-1; 8 bases match TRBD1. Per the germline V gene, CDR1 is DFQATT and CDR2 is SNEGSKA (reference sequence). This CDR3 has 13 residues. Trimming cost V 6 bases and J 0 bases; bases outside gene matches: 3.

This clonotype appeared many times. The rearrangement links TRBV10-1 to TRBJ1-2; no clear D. This CDR3 is 12 amino acids long. V was trimmed by 6 bases and J by 5 bases, leaving 10 bases between them. Germline loops: CDR1 WNHNN, CDR2 SYGVQD (reference sequence). The DNA of the CDR3 is TGCGCCAGCAGCCGCGTAGGGTATGGCTACACCTTC. Translated: CASSRVGYGYTF.

The chain combines TRBV10-1 with TRBJ2-7; 7 bases align to TRBD1. Germline trimming cut 6 bases from V and 7 bases from J; bases unmatched to any gene: 9. Germline values: CDR1 WNHNN, CDR2 SYGVQD (reference sequence). CDR3 length equals 13 residues. The CDR3: CASSVDRDLEQYF. The CDR3 DNA sequence: TGCGCCAGCAGCGTTGACAGGGATCTTGAGCAGTACTTC.

This clonotype was found many times. The chain links TRBV28 to TRBJ2-7; D perhaps matches TRBD1 (6 bases). The CDR3 is 14 residues long. The V end lost 6 bases, the J end lost 2 bases, and 14 bases lay between the germline ends. CDR1 MDHEN and CDR2 SYDVKM come from the germline V gene. The CDR3 region is CASSTTGDTYEQYF. The CDR3 nucleotides are TGTGCCAGCAGCACGACAGGAGACACCTACGAGCAGTACTTC.

This clonotype was seen many times. The CDR3 loop is CASSYSSSGGAVLQYF. The CDR3 DNA is TGTGCCAGCAGTTACTCATCTAGCGGTGGAGCAGTATTACAGTATTTT. J is TRBJ2-3 and V is TRBV6-5; 7 bases are a match to TRBD2. Germline V CDR1 and CDR2: MNHEY, SVGAGI. The CDR3 is 16 amino acids. With V trimmed by 0 bases and J by 12 bases, 15 bases remained unmatched.

This clonotype was counted many times. The rearrangement links TRBV3-1 to TRBJ2-2, with 8 bases aligning to TRBD1. The CDR3 has 16 residues. Germline lookup yields CDR1 LGHDT and CDR2 YNNKEL (reference sequence). The junction had 6 bases not matched to a gene; V was cut back by 5 bases and J by 1 base. The CDR3 here is CASSTRTGWNTGELFF. CDR3 sequence (DNA): TGTGCCAGCAGCACTAGGACAGGGTGGAACACCGGGGAGCTGTTTTTT.